This T cell receptor (beta chain) was sequenced in a study of T cells in Graves' hyperthyroidism and ophthalmopathy. CDR1 LGHNA and CDR2 YSLEER come from the germline V gene. V was clipped by 0 bases and J by 5 bases; unmatched bases: 6. CDR3 size: 17 residues. TCR beta CDR3 region amplification was performed from RNA transcripts. HTBI primers were the set used in a first-round RT-PCR of the TCR CDR3. TCRdb processed the multiplex PCR reads anew with MiXCR; each CDR3 protein has one entry. This sample has 700,000 or so distinct CDR3 sequences, with about 14% found just once. Only a few counts were recorded for this clonotype.

The V call is TRBV4-3, the J call TRBJ2-1; TRBD2 agrees at 11 bases. What was sequenced was blood. This receptor was identified in a woman aged 50 to 60 with Graves' ophthalmopathy. The CDR3 sequence: CASSQDISGRGDNEQFF. The DNA of the CDR3 is TGCGCCAGCAGCCAAGATATTAGCGGGAGGGGCGACAATGAGCAGTTCTTC.